This TCR beta chain came from a study of blood T cell repertoires in COVID-19. Across the whole study: Acute and convalescent COVID-19 specimens originated in the United States, Italy and Spain. The cDNA or gDNA used as material had been derived from T cells, B-cell-depleted T cells, or PBMCs.

The CDR3 is 17 residues long. V was clipped by 2 bases and J by 0 bases, with 13 bases between them. CDR1 and CDR2 (germline): MNHEY, SVGEGT. Per the original methods: Reference gene primers were amplified, and this amplification served to estimate nucleated cell counts. TCRdb's table, derived via immunoSEQ multiplex PCR, lists solely in-frame clones and lacks some. V and J calls and clone size come straight from that table; D and trimming were deduced from the DNA. The sample records fewer than 200,000 clones, about 88% being singletons. Sequenced sample: peripheral blood. This clonotype was sampled from a man aged 55-75 years with acute or convalescent COVID-19. V is TRBV6-2 or TRBV6-3 and J is TRBJ2-2; a possible D gene is TRBD2 (5 bases). Here the CDR3 DNA reads TGTGCCAGCAGTTACCATTTTCCAGCGGCGAACACCGGGGAGCTGTTTTTT. Amino acid sequence: CASSYHFPAANTGELFF.